This TCR beta chain was profiled in a study of cytomegalovirus exposure and HLA in healthy donors. Study-level findings and limits: TCR beta chains numbering more than 150 were designated cytomegalovirus-associated. Three of the chains that were CMV-associated were confirmed in vitro to be specific for CMV antigens. The study assumed roughly uniform donor sequencing depth for presence/absence analyses. There were several of the most significant clusters that appeared linked to common viral pathogens in a later analysis.

Trimming at V came to 1 base and at J to 6 bases, leaving 5 bases not matched to a gene. CDR3 size: 15 residues. Per germline, CDR1 SGHVS and CDR2 FQNEAQ. The PCR contained 60 Vbeta and 13 Jbeta primers. Some clones are missing from TCRdb's copy, which holds only in-frame ones; the method was immunoSEQ multiplex PCR. The sample lists fewer than 250,000 clones, approximately 82% occurring once. Notes on this clone: Antigen unknown.

Sequences were obtained from PBMCs. The rearrangement uses TRBV7-8 and TRBJ2-7; 11 bases fit TRBD1. The source of this sequence is a man aged 18 to 30 in good health and CMV-seronegative. The CDR3 is CASSLGTGTGGEQYF. CDR3 bases: TGTGCCAGCAGCTTAGGGACCGGGACAGGGGGCGAGCAGTACTTC.